The 13 T cell receptor beta chains given below trace back to one sample, sequenced in a study of blood T cell repertoires in COVID-19. Clones were sequenced by immunoSEQ multiplex PCR, and TCRdb holds only the in-frame ones, with some missing. In the table there are about 140,000 clones, roughly 80% of which are singletons. The sequencing input was peripheral blood. The receptors shown here come from a woman in her forties or fifties with active or convalescent COVID-19.

V gene TRBV11-3 combines with J gene TRBJ1-5; the D is unclear. The V and J ends lost 6 bases and 7 bases respectively, with 19 bases between them. Germline lookup yields CDR1 SGHNT and CDR2 YENEEA. The CDR3 spans 15 residues. CDR3 region: CASSYEGRVSQPQHF. The CDR3 DNA reads TGTGCCAGCAGTTATGAAGGGAGGGTCAGCCAGCCCCAGCATTTT.

This chain joins TRBV19 and TRBJ2-7, with 9 bases matching TRBD1. The CDR3 length is 14 residues. Germline CDR1 reads LNHDA; CDR2 reads SQIVND (reference sequence). V shed 6 bases, J shed 2 bases, and the junction held 5 bases outside the gene matches. The CDR3 reads CASSPGTGPYEQYF. For the CDR3, the DNA is TGTGCCAGTAGCCCCGGGACAGGGCCCTACGAGCAGTACTTC. The full variable domain, completed using reference TRBV19 and TRBJ2-7, is DGGITQSPKYLFRKEGQNVTLSCEQNLNHDAMYWYRQDPGQGLRLIYYSQIVNDFQKGDIAEGYSVSREKKESFPLTVTSAQKNPTAFYLCASSPGTGPYEQYFGPGTRLTVT.

This clone was recorded only once. The chain links TRBV7-2 to TRBJ2-5; D unresolved. Trimming took 5 bases from V and 3 from J, leaving 4 bases between them. The CDR3 runs to 11 residues. CDR1 SGHTA and CDR2 FQGNSA come from the germline V gene. CDR3 amino acids: CASSHKETQYF. The CDR3 nucleotides are TGTGCCAGCAGCCACAAAGAGACCCAGTACTTC.

V is TRBV9 and J is TRBJ1-3, with D hard to call. From germline, CDR1 is SGDLS and CDR2 YYNGEE. This CDR3 comprises 18 residues. The V end lost 0 bases, the J end lost 2 bases, and 18 bases lay between the germline ends. CDR3 amino acids: CASSVGLRGGPTGNTIYF. The CDR3 region has the DNA TGTGCCAGCAGCGTAGGGCTTCGAGGTGGTCCCACTGGAAACACCATATATTTT.

The CDR3: CASSARGGQGAQPQHF. The CDR3 DNA reads TGTGCCAGTAGTGCGAGGGGGGGACAGGGCGCTCAGCCCCAGCATTTT. The V call is TRBV19, the J call TRBJ1-5; TRBD1 matches at 9 bases. Germline V gene data show CDR1 as LNHDA and CDR2 as SQIVND (reference sequence). V shed 5 bases and J 6 bases; nucleotides not matched to a gene: 11. The length of the CDR3 is 16 residues.

The chain is built from TRBV4-2 and TRBJ2-3, with 11 nucleotides matching TRBD2. Germline V gene lookup returns CDR1 LGHNA and CDR2 YNFKEQ. V was pared by 0 bases and J by 5 bases, with 4 bases of the junction left unmatched. This CDR3 is built from 16 residues. The CDR3 loop reads CASSQELAGEGDTQYF. In DNA form, the CDR3 reads TGTGCCAGCAGCCAAGAACTAGCGGGAGAGGGAGATACGCAGTATTTT.

The chain recombines TRBV29-1 with TRBJ1-5; 8 bases map to TRBD1. Trimming took 7 bases from V and 5 from J; bases not matched to a gene: 10. Germline V gene data show CDR1 as SQVTM and CDR2 as ANQGSEA. The CDR3 sequence is 14 residues long. The CDR3 DNA reads TGCAGCGCCGTGACAGGGGTAGGAGATCAGCCCCAGCATTTT. Protein: CSAVTGVGDQPQHF.

The J gene is TRBJ2-5, the V gene TRBV11-1; 7 bases fit TRBD2. The junction had 9 bases not matched to a gene; V was cut back by 5 bases and J by 3 bases. CDR3 size: 15 residues. Germline-derived CDR1 and CDR2 are SGHAT and FQDESV (reference sequence). CDR3 amino acids: CASSTRGLFKETQYF. For the CDR3, the DNA is TGTGCCAGCAGCACCCGGGGACTATTCAAAGAGACCCAGTACTTC.

The chain is built from TRBV28 and TRBJ1-3; D not certain. Germline values: CDR1 MDHEN, CDR2 SYDVKM. The V and J ends lost 6 bases and 8 bases respectively, with 11 bases between them. The CDR3 consists of 12 residues. The chain's CDR3 is CASRAGIDTIYF. CDR3 nucleotides: TGTGCCAGCAGGGCGGGGATTGACACCATATATTTT.

For this clone: A read error may account for a junction end that differs from germline. The chain combines TRBV5-1 with TRBJ1-4, with D unresolved. Germline CDR1 is SGHRS and CDR2 is YFSETQ. The CDR3 extends over 12 amino acids. CDR3: CASRLLRFDVSF. DNA of the CDR3: TGCGCCAGCAGACTTCTCCGTTTTGATGTTTCTTTT. The full variable domain, in which reference TRBV5-1 and TRBJ1-4 provide the parts outside the CDR3, is KAGVTQTPRYLIKTRGQQVTLSCSPISGHRSVSWYQQTPGQGLQFLFEYFSETQRNKGNFPGRFSGRQFSNSRSEMNVSTLELGDSALYLCASRLLRFDVSFGSGTQLSVL.

The chain recombines TRBV6-5 with TRBJ2-7; D possibly corresponds to TRBD1 (6 bases). Germline CDR1 MNHEY, CDR2 SVGAGI. Between the trimmed V and J ends, which lost 4 bases and 5 bases, there was a span of 15 bases. This CDR3 spans 14 amino acids. The CDR3 here is CASSSPGEGDEQYF. CDR3 DNA sequence: TGTGCCAGCAGTTCCCCAGGGGAAGGGGACGAGCAGTACTTC.

This clone came up a few times. This sequence joins TRBV18 and TRBJ1-4; no clear D gene. The CDR3 consists of 17 residues. CDR1 KGHSH and CDR2 LQKENI come from the germline V gene. V lost 3 bases and J lost 7, with 21 bases in between. The DNA for the CDR3 is TGTGCCAGCTCACCCTCGCGCCTCGGCGGGCTCGGTGAAAAACTGTTTTTT. Amino acid sequence: CASSPSRLGGLGEKLFF.

The V and J genes are TRBV9 and TRBJ2-1; 10 bases agree with TRBD2. This CDR3 contains 16 residues. Trimming took 0 bases from V and 9 from J; bases not matched to a gene: 9. In germline, CDR1 is SGDLS, CDR2 YYNGEE. Here the CDR3 reads CASSVDGAGGLGEQFF. CDR3 DNA: TGTGCCAGCAGCGTAGATGGAGCGGGGGGGCTGGGTGAGCAGTTCTTC.